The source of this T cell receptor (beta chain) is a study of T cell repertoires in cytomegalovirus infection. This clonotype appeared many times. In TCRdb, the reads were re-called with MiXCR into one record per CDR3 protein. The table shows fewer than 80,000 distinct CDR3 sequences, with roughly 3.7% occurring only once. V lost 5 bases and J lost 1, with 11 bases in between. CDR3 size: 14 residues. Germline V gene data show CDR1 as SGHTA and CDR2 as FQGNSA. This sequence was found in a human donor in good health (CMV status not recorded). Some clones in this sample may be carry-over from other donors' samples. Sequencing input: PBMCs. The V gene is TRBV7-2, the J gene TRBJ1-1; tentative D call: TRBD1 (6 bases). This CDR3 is CASSPWTANTEAFF. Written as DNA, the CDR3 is TGTGCCAGCAGCCCCTGGACAGCGAACACTGAAGCTTTCTTT.